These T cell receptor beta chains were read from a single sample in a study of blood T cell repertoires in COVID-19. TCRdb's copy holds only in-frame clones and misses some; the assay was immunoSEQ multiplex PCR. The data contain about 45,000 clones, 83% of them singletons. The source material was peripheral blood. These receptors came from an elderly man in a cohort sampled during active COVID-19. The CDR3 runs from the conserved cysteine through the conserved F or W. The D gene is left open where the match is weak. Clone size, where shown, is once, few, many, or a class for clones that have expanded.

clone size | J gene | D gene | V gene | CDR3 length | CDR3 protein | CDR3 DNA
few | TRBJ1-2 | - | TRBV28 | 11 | CASEANYGYTF | TGTGCCAGTGAGGCCAACTATGGCTACACCTTC
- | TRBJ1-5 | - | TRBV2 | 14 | CASSDQGWVQPQHF | TGTGCCAGCAGTGATCAGGGATGGGTTCAGCCCCAGCATTTT
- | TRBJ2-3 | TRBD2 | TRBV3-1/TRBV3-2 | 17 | CASSQIGTSGSIDTQYF | TGTGCCAGCAGCCAAATAGGGACTAGCGGGAGTATAGATACGCAGTATTTT
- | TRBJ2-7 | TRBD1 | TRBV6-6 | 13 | CATSDRPSYEQYF | TGTGCCACCTCGGACAGGCCCTCCTACGAGCAGTACTTC
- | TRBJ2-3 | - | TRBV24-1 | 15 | CATSEDLGRRDTQYF | TGTGCCACCAGTGAAGATTTAGGTCGGCGGGATACGCAGTATTTT
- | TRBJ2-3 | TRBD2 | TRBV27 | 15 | CASRRTSGSTDTQYF | TGTGCCAGCCGCCGGACTAGCGGGAGCACAGATACGCAGTATTTT
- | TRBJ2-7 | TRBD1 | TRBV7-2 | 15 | CASSPRTGGTYEQYF | TGTGCCAGCAGCCCGAGGACAGGGGGCACCTACGAGCAGTACTTC
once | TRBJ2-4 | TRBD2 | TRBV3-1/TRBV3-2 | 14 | CARSLAGAKNIQYF | TGTGCCCGCAGCCTAGCGGGAGCCAAAAACATTCAGTACTTC
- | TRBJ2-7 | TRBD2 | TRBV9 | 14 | CASSRSGKLDEQYF | TGTGCCAGCAGCCGAAGCGGGAAACTCGACGAGCAGTACTTC
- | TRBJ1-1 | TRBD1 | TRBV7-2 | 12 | CASSLGTGVAFF | TGTGCCAGCAGCTTAGGGACAGGGGTGGCTTTCTTT
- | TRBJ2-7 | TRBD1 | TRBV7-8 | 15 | CASSLAGDRGYEQYF | TGTGCCAGCAGCTTAGCCGGGGACAGGGGCTACGAGCAGTACTTC
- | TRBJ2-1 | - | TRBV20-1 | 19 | CSASDLESGTSSSYNEQFF | TGCAGTGCTAGTGACCTAGAGAGCGGTACCTCCTCCTCCTACAATGAGCAGTTCTTC
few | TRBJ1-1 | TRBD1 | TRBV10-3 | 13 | CAAGQGWDTEAFF | TGTGCCGCGGGACAGGGGTGGGACACTGAAGCTTTCTTT
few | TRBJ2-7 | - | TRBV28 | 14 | CASSLIGQAREQYF | TGTGCCAGCAGTTTAATAGGACAAGCTAGAGAGCAGTACTTC
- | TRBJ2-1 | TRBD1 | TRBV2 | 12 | CASGTGGNEQFF | TGTGCCAGTGGGACAGGGGGTAATGAGCAGTTCTTC
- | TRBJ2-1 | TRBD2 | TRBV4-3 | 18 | CASSQDPRLAGTYNEQFF | TGCGCCAGCAGCCAAGACCCCAGACTAGCGGGAACTTACAATGAGCAGTTCTTC
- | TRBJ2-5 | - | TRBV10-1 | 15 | CASSGGGGGGETQYF | TGCGCCAGCAGTGGAGGAGGGGGCGGTGGAGAGACCCAGTACTTC
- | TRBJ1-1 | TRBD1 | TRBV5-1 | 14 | CASSRDSRNTEAFF | TGCGCCAGCAGCCGGGACAGCCGGAACACTGAAGCTTTCTTT
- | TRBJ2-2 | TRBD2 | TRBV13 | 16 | CASSLGSRQRGGELFF | TGTGCCAGCAGCTTAGGTTCAAGGCAGCGGGGCGGGGAGCTGTTTTTT
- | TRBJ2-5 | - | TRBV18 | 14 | CASSSGQKQETQYF | TGTGCCAGCTCATCCGGACAAAAGCAGGAGACCCAGTACTTC
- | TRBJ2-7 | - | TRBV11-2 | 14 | CASSPRLEGHEQYF | TGTGCCAGCAGCCCCCGGCTGGAGGGCCACGAGCAGTACTTC
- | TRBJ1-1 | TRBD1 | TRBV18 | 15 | CASSPSLGGFTEAFF | TGTGCCAGCTCACCGAGCCTAGGGGGCTTTACTGAAGCTTTCTTT
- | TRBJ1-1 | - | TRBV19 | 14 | CASSKRGLNTEAFF | TGTGCCAGTAGTAAGCGGGGGTTGAACACTGAAGCTTTCTTT
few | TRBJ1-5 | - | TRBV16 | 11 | CASSQGEAQHF | TGTGCCAGCAGCCAAGGGGAGGCCCAGCATTTT
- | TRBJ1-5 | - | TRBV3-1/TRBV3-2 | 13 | CASSLYLRDSRHF | TGTGCCAGCAGCTTGTACCTCCGGGACTCGAGGCATTTT
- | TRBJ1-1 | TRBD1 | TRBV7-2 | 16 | CASSINRGWRDTEAFF | TGTGCCAGCAGCATAAACAGGGGGTGGAGGGACACTGAAGCTTTCTTT
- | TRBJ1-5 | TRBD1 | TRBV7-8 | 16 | CASSRLQGGGNQPQHF | TGTGCCAGCAGCAGACTACAGGGGGGGGGCAATCAGCCCCAGCATTTT
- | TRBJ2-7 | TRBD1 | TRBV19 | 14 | CASRRQGASYEQYF | TGTGCCAGTAGGAGACAGGGGGCCTCCTACGAGCAGTACTTC
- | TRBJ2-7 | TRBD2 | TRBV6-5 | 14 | CASSTAGGPNEQYF | TGTGCCAGCAGTACAGCGGGAGGGCCTAACGAGCAGTACTTC
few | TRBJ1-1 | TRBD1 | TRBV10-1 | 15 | CASSETLTGDTEAFF | TGCGCCAGCAGTGAGACCCTGACAGGGGACACTGAAGCTTTCTTT
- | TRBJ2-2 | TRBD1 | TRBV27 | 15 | CASNLGQGHAGELFF | TGTGCCAGCAACCTGGGACAGGGGCACGCCGGGGAGCTGTTTTTT